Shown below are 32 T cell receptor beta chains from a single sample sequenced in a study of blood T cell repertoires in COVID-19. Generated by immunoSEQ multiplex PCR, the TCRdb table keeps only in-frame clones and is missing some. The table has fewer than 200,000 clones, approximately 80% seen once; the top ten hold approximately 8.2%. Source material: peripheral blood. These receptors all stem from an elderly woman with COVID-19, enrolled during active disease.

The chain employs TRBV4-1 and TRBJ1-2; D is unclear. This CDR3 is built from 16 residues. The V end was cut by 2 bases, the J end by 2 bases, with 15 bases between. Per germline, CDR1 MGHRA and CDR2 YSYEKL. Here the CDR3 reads CASSQLGATVNYGYTF. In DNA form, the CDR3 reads TGCGCCAGCAGCCAATTGGGCGCCACAGTGAACTATGGCTACACCTTC.

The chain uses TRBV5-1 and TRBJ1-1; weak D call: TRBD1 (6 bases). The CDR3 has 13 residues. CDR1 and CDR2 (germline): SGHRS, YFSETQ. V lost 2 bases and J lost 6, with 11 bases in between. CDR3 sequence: CASSLTGPSEAFF. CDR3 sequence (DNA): TGCGCCAGCAGCTTAACAGGGCCATCTGAAGCTTTCTTT.

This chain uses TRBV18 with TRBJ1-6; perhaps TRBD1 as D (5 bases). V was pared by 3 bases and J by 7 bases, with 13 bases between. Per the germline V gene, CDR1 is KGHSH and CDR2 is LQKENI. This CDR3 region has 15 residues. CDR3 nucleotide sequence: TGTGCCAGCTCACCCAGGGAGGAAAGGAATTCACCCCTCCACTTT. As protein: CASSPREERNSPLHF.

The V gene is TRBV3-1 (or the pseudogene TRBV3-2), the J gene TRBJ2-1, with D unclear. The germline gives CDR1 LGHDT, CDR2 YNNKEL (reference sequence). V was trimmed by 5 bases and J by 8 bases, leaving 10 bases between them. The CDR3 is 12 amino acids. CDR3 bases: TGTGCCAGCAGCGGTGACTGGGATGAGCAGTTCTTC. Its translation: CASSGDWDEQFF.

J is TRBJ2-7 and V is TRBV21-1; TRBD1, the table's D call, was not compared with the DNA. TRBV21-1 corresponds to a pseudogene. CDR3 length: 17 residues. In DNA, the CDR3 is TGTGCCAGCAGCAAAGATAGACGCCGAAATGGGCGATACGAGCAGTACTTC. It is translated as CASSKDRRRNGRYEQYF.

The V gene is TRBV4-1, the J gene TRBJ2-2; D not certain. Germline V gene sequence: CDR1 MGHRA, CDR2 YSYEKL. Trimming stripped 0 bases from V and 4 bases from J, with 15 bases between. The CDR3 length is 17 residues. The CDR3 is CASSQEIIRRPTGELFF. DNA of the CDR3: TGCGCCAGCAGCCAAGAAATTATAAGGCGGCCCACCGGGGAGCTGTTTTTT.

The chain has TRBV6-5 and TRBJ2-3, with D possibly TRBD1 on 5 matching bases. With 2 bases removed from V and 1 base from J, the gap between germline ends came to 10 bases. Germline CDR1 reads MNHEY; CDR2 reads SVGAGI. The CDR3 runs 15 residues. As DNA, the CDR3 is TGTGCCAGCAGTTACCCCCCCAGGGGCACAGATACGCAGTATTTT. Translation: CASSYPPRGTDTQYF.

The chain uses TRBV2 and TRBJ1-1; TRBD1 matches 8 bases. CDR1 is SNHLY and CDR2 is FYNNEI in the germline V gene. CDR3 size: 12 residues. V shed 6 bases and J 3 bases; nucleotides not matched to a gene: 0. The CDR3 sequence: CASRQGDTEAFF. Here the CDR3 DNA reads TGTGCCAGCAGACAGGGGGACACTGAAGCTTTCTTT.

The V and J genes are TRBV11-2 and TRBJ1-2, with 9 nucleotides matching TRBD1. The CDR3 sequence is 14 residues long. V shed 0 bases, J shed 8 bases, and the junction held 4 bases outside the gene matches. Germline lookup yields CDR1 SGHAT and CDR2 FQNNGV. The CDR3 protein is CASSLDLTGGGYTF. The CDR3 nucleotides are TGTGCCAGCAGCTTAGATCTTACAGGGGGCGGCTACACCTTC.

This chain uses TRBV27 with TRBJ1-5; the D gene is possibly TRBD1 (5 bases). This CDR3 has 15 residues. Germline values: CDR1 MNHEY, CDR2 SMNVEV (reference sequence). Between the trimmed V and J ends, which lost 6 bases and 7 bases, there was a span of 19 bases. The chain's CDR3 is CASREVYSTGQPQHF. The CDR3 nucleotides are TGTGCCAGCAGAGAAGTCTATTCCACAGGCCAGCCCCAGCATTTT.

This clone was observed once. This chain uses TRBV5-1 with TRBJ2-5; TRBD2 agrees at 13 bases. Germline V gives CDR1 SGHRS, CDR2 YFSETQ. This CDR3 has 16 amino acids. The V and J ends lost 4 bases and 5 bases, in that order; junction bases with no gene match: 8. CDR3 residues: CASSPRTSGGVETQYF. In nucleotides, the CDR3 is TGCGCCAGCAGCCCCCGGACTAGCGGGGGCGTGGAGACCCAGTACTTC.

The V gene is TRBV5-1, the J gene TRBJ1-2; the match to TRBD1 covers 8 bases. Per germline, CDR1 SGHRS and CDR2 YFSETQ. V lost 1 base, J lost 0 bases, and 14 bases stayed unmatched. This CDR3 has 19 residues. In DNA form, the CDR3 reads TGCGCCAGCAGCTTGACGGCAGGGGGCGCATCCAGAGCTAACTATGGCTACACCTTC. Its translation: CASSLTAGGASRANYGYTF.

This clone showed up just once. The CDR3 DNA reads as TGTGCCAGCAACCAACAAGGGGGACAGGGAGGGCAGCCCCAGCATTTT. The encoded protein is CASNQQGGQGGQPQHF. The V gene is TRBV2, the J gene TRBJ1-5; 9 bases align to TRBD1. The CDR3 consists of 16 residues. In germline, CDR1 is SNHLY, CDR2 FYNNEI. After removal of 7 bases from V and 7 bases from J, the junction contained 14 bases not matched to a gene.

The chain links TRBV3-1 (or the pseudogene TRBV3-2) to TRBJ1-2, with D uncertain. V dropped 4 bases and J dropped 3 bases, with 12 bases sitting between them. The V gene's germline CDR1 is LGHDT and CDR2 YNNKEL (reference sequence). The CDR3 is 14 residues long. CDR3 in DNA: TGTGCCAGCAGCCCGAGCGAAGTTGACTATGGCTACACCTTC. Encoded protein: CASSPSEVDYGYTF.

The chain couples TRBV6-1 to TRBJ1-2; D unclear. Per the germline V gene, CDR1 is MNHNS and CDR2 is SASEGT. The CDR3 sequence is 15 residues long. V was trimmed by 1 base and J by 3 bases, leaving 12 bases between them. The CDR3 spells CASSEGRPMDYGYTF. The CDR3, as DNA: TGTGCCAGCAGTGAAGGGAGGCCGATGGACTATGGCTACACCTTC.

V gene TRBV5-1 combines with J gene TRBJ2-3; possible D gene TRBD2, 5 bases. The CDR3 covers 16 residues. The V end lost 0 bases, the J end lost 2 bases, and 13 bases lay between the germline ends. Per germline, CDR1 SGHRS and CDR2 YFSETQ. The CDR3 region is CASSLARSGPTDTQYF. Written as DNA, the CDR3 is TGCGCCAGCAGCTTGGCCCGAAGCGGACCCACAGATACGCAGTATTTT. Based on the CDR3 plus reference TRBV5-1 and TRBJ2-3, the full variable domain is KAGVTQTPRYLIKTRGQQVTLSCSPISGHRSVSWYQQTPGQGLQFLFEYFSETQRNKGNFPGRFSGRQFSNSRSEMNVSTLELGDSALYLCASSLARSGPTDTQYFGPGTRLTVL.

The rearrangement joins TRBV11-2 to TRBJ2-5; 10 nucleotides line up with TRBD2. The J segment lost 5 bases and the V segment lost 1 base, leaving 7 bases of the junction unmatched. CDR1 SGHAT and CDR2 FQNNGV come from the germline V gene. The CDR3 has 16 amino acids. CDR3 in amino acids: CASSLVAGGYGETQYF. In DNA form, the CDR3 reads TGTGCCAGCAGCTTAGTAGCGGGAGGCTACGGGGAGACCCAGTACTTC.

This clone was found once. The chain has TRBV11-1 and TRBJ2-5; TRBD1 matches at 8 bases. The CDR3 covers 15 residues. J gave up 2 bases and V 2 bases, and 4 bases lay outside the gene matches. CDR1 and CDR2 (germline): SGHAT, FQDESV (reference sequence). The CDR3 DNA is TGTGCCAGCAGCTTAAGGCGGGACAGGCAAGAGACCCAGTACTTC. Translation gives CASSLRRDRQETQYF.

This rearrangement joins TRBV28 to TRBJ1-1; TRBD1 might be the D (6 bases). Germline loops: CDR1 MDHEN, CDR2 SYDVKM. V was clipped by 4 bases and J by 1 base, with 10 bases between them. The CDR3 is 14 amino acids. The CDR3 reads CASSWTAWNTEAFF. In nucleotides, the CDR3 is TGTGCCAGCAGTTGGACAGCTTGGAACACTGAAGCTTTCTTT.

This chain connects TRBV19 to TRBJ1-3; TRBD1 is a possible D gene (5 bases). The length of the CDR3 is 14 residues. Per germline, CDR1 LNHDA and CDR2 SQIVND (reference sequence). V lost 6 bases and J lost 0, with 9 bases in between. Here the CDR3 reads CASSLQGSGNTIYF. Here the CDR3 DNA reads TGTGCCAGTAGCCTCCAGGGCTCTGGAAACACCATATATTTT.

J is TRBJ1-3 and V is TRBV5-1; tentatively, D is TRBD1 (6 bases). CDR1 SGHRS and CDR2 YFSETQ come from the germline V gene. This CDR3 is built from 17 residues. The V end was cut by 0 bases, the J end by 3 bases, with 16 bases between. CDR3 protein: CASSLAGGGQNGNTIYF. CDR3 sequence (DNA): TGCGCCAGCAGCTTGGCCGGCGGGGGGCAAAATGGAAACACCATATATTTT.

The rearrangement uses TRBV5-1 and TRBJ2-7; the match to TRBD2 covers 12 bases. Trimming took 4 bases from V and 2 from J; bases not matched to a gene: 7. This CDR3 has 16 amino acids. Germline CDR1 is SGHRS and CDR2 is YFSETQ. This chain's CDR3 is CASSRLLAGGAYEQYF. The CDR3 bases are TGCGCCAGCAGCCGATTACTAGCGGGAGGCGCCTACGAGCAGTACTTC.

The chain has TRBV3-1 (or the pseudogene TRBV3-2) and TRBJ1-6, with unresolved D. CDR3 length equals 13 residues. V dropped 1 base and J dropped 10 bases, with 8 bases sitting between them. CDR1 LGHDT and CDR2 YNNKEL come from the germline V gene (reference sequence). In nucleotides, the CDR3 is TGTGCCAGCAGCCAAGCCGACAAGTCACCCCTCCACTTT. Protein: CASSQADKSPLHF.

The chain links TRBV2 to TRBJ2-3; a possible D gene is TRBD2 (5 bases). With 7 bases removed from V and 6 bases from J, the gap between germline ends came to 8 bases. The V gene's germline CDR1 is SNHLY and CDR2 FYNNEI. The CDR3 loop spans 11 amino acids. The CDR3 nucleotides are TGTGCCAGCACCCCGGGGGATACGCAGTATTTT. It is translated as CASTPGDTQYF.

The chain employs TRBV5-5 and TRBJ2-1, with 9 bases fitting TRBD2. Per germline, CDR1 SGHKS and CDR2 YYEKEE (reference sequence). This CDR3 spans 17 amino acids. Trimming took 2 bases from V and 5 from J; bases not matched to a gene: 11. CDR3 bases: TGTGCCAGCAGCTTAAACCCCGGGACTAGCAGCCACAATGAGCAGTTCTTC. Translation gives CASSLNPGTSSHNEQFF.

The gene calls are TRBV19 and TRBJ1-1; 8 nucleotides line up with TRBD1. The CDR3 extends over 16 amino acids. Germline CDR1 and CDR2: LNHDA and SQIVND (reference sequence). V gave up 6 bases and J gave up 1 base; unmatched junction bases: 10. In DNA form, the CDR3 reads TGTGCCAGTAGGACTGACAGGGGCTTTCGGAACACTGAAGCTTTCTTT. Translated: CASRTDRGFRNTEAFF.

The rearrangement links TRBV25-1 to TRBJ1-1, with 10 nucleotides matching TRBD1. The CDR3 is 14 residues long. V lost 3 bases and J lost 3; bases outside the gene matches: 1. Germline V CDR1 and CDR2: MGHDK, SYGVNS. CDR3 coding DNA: TGTGCCAGCAGTGAGGGACAGGGGTACACTGAAGCTTTCTTT. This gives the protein CASSEGQGYTEAFF.

For the CDR3, the DNA is TGTGCCAGCAGTCTCGACAGGGCCGCCTATGGCTACACCTTC. This sequence encodes CASSLDRAAYGYTF. This rearrangement joins TRBV28 to TRBJ1-2, with 7 bases that match TRBD1. Germline loops: CDR1 MDHEN, CDR2 SYDVKM. V lost 5 bases to trimming and J lost 4 bases; unmatched junction nucleotides: 7. CDR3 length: 14 residues.

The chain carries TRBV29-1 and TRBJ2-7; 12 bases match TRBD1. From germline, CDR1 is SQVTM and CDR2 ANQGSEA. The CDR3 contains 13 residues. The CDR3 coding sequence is TGCAGGGAGTTGGGACAGGGGGCGTACGAGCAGTACTTC. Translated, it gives CRELGQGAYEQYF.

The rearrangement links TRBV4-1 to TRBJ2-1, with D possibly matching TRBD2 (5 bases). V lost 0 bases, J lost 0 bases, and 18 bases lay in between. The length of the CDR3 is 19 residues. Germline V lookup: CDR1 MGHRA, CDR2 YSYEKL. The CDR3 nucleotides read TGCGCCAGCAGCCAAGAGAGCGGAGCAGCGCAGAGCTCCTACAATGAGCAGTTCTTC. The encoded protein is CASSQESGAAQSSYNEQFF.

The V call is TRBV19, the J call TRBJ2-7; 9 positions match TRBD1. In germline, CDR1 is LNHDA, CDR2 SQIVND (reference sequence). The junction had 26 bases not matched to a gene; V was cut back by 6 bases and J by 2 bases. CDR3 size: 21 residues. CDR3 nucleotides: TGTGCCAGTAGCAAGTTAGGGATCGAGGGACAGGGCCTGGATTCAACCTACGAGCAGTACTTC. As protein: CASSKLGIEGQGLDSTYEQYF.

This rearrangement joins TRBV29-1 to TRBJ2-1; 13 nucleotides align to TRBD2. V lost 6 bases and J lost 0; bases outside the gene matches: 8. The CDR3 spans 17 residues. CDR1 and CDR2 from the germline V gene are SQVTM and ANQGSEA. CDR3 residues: CSVAGLAGVPSYNEQFF. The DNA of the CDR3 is TGCAGCGTCGCAGGACTAGCGGGAGTTCCCTCCTACAATGAGCAGTTCTTC.